The source of this TCR beta chain is a study of T cell responses to AZD1222 COVID-19 vaccine. Study-level findings and limits: Across the whole spike, CD4 TCRs peaked at regions 160-218 and 743-854.

Comments on this clone: The antigen remains undetermined.

Data came from immunoSEQ multiplex PCR; TCRdb stores just in-frame clones and leaves some out. This table holds 100,000 to 150,000 clones, around nine tenths found once. Trimming pared 0 bases from V and 1 base from J, leaving 10 bases between. The CDR3 has 15 residues. Germline V gives CDR1 SGHRS, CDR2 YFSETQ. This receptor was taken from an adult in good health. The rearrangement joins TRBV5-1 to TRBJ2-5, with D possibly TRBD2 on 6 matching bases. Sequenced here: peripheral blood, sampled on day 0 of AZD1222 vaccination. The CDR3 DNA follows: TGCGCCAGCAGCTTGGGTTTGCGGGGCCAAGAGACCCAGTACTTC. Translating gives CASSLGLRGQETQYF. The whole variable domain, filled in from reference TRBV5-1 and TRBJ2-5, reads KAGVTQTPRYLIKTRGQQVTLSCSPISGHRSVSWYQQTPGQGLQFLFEYFSETQRNKGNFPGRFSGRQFSNSRSEMNVSTLELGDSALYLCASSLGLRGQETQYFGPGTRLLVL.